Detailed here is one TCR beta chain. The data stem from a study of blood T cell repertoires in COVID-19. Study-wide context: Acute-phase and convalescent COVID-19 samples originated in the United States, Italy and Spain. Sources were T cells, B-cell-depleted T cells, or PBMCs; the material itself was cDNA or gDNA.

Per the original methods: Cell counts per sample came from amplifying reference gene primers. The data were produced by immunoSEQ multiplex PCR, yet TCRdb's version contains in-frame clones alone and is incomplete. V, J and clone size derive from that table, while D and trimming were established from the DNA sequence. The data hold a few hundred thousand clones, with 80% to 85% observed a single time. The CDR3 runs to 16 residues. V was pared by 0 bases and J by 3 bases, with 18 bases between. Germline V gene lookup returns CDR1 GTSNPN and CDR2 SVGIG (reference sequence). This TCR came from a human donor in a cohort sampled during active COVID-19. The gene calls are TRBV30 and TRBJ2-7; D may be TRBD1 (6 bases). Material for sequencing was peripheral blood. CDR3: CAWSVWGQTIYYEQYF. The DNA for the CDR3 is TGTGCCTGGAGTGTATGGGGACAAACTATATACTACGAGCAGTACTTC. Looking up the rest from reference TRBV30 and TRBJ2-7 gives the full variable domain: SQTIHQWPATLVQPVGSPLSLECTVEGTSNPNLYWYRQAAGRGLQLLFYSVGIGQISSEVPQNLSASRPQDRQFILSSKKLLLSDSGFYLCAWSVWGQTIYYEQYFGPGTRLTVT.